In its sample, the clone carrying this T cell receptor (beta chain) was seen once. This record comes from a study of blood T cell repertoires in COVID-19. Study-level background: Samples taken during acute and convalescent COVID-19 were collected in the United States, Italy and Spain. PBMCs, B-cell-depleted T cells, or T cells were the source of the cDNA or gDNA that made up the material.

Germline CDR1 and CDR2: MNHEY and SVGAGI. Trimming took 4 bases from V and 4 from J; bases not matched to a gene: 8. The CDR3 runs 15 residues. Produced via immunoSEQ multiplex PCR; TCRdb's table is partial and in-frame only. The sample holds fewer than 300,000 clones; approximately 91% are singletons and the top ten take roughly 2.3%. The sample comprised peripheral blood. This chain connects TRBV6-5 to TRBJ1-1, with 8 nucleotides matching TRBD1. The source of this sequence is a young woman with COVID-19, enrolled during active disease. Here the CDR3 DNA reads TGTGCCAGCAGTTCCCAGAGGACAGGGACCACTGAAGCTTTCTTT. Translating it yields CASSSQRTGTTEAFF.